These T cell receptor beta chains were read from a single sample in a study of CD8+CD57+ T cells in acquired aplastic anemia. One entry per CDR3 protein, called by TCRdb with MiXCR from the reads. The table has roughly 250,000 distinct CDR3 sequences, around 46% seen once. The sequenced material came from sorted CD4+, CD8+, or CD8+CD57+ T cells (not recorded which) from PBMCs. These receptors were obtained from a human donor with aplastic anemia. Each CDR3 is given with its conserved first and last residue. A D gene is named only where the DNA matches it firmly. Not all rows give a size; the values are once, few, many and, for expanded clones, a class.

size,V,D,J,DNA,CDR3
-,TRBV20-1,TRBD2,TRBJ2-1,TGCAGTGCTACTTGGGAGGGCTCCTACAATGAGCAGTTCTTC,CSATWEGSYNEQFF
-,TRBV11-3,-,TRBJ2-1,TGTGCCAGCAGCCCCCATTGGCTAGCAGTCGGCAATGAGCAGTTCTTC,CASSPHWLAVGNEQFF
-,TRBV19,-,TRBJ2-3,TGTGCCAGTAGTATAGGGAAACAGGCAAGCACAGATACGCAGTATTTT,CASSIGKQASTDTQYF
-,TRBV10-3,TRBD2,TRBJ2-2,TGTGCCATCAGCCCCGGGACTAGCGGGGGAGACACCGGGGAGCTGTTTTTT,CAISPGTSGGDTGELFF
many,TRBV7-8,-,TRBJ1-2,TGTGCCAGCAGCTCGCCAAGTTCAGGCTACACCTTC,CASSSPSSGYTF
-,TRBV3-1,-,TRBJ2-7,TGTGCCAGCAGCCAACGATCGGGGTATGCCTACGAGCAGTACTTC,CASSQRSGYAYEQYF
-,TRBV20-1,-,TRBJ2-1,TGCAGTGCTTCTCCGGTAGGACTATCATCCTACAATGAGCAGTTCTTC,CSASPVGLSSYNEQFF
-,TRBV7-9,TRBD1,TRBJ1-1,TGTGCCAGCAGGGGAAGCGACAGGGTCACTGAAGCTTTCTTT,CASRGSDRVTEAFF
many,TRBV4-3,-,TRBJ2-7,TGCGCCAGCAGCCTTGAGTCCTGGGACAACAGCTACGAGCAGTACTTC,CASSLESWDNSYEQYF
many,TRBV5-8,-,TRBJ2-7,TGTGCCAGCAACGAGGCGGAGACAGGCTCCTACGAGCAGTACTTC,CASNEAETGSYEQYF
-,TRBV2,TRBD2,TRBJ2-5,TGTGCCAGCACCGGGACTAGCGGTAACAAGGGGGAGACCCAGTACTTC,CASTGTSGNKGETQYF
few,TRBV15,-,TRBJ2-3,TGTGCCACCAGCAGAGATTGGGGAGGGGGCCTTAGCACAGATACGCAGTATTTT,CATSRDWGGGLSTDTQYF
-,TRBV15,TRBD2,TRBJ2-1,TGTGCCACCAGCAGAGAAAGAGCGGGAGCTAGGTACAATGAGCAGTTCTTC,CATSRERAGARYNEQFF
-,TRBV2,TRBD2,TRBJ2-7,TGTGCCAGCATGCTAGCGGGATCCTCCTACGAGCAGTACTTC,CASMLAGSSYEQYF
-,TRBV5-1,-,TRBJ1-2,TGTGCCAGCAGCTCCGAGAGCTACACCTTC,CASSSESYTF
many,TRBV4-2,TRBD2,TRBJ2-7,TGTGCCAGCAGCCAAGATGCCGCCAGCGGGGGCTGGTACGAGCAGTACTTC,CASSQDAASGGWYEQYF
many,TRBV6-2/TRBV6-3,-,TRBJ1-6,TGTGCCAGCAGTTACTTGGCGGAACCTAATTCACCCCTCCACTTT,CASSYLAEPNSPLHF
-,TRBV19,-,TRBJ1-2,TGTGCCAGTAGTCCTCCGACGCTCTATGGCTACACCTTC,CASSPPTLYGYTF
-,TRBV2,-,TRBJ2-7,TGTGCCAGCAGCGAGTTAAAGGACACTTCCTACGAGCAGTACTTC,CASSELKDTSYEQYF
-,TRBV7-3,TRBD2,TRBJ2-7,TGTGCCAGCAGCTTAGCCGGGACTAGTGACGAGCAGTACTTC,CASSLAGTSDEQYF
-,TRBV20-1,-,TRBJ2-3,TGCAGTGCACCGCCCCCACTCCGCACAGATACGCAGTATTTT,CSAPPPLRTDTQYF
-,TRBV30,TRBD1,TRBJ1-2,TGTGCCTGGAGTGTAGGGACAGGGGGCATCGGCTACACCTTC,CAWSVGTGGIGYTF